Following are 23 T cell receptor beta chains from one sample sequenced in a study of cytomegalovirus exposure and HLA in healthy donors. Both 60 Vbeta primers and 13 Jbeta primers went into the PCR. Using immunoSEQ multiplex PCR, the repertoire was profiled, and TCRdb retains in-frame clones only, with some absent. The data show some 110,000 clones, around 82% seen once. The sample taken for sequencing was PBMCs. These receptors were collected from a woman aged 40 to 50 in good health and CMV-seronegative.

V gene TRBV6-5 combines with J gene TRBJ1-1; D perhaps matches TRBD1 (5 bases). There are 15 residues in the CDR3. The V gene's germline CDR1 is MNHEY and CDR2 SVGAGI. The V and J ends lost 6 bases and 0 bases respectively, with 14 bases between them. The CDR3 spells CASRRDGRMNTEAFF. The CDR3 DNA sequence: TGTGCCAGCAGGCGGGACGGCCGGATGAACACTGAAGCTTTCTTT.

This chain links TRBV5-1 with TRBJ2-7; D may be TRBD2 (6 bases). Germline CDR1 reads SGHRS; CDR2 reads YFSETQ. This CDR3 is built from 14 residues. V gave up 4 bases and J gave up 3 bases, with 14 bases separating them. CDR3 DNA sequence: TGCGCCAGCAGCGAGGGGACTCTACTCTACGAGCAGTACTTC. This sequence encodes CASSEGTLLYEQYF.

The chain uses TRBV6-4 and TRBJ2-3; D is perhaps TRBD2 (5 bases). The CDR3 covers 11 residues. Trimming cost V 6 bases and J 5 bases, with 6 bases left between them. Germline loops: CDR1 MRHNA, CDR2 SNTAGT. The CDR3 DNA reads TGTGCCAGCAGACTAGGAGATACGCAGTATTTT. Translating it yields CASRLGDTQYF.

The rearrangement links TRBV11-2 to TRBJ2-1, with 15 bases that match TRBD2. Per germline, CDR1 SGHAT and CDR2 FQNNGV. This CDR3 region has 16 residues. V shed 5 bases, J shed 7 bases, and the junction held 6 bases outside the gene matches. This chain's CDR3 is CASSRGLAGGQNEQFF. The CDR3 DNA reads TGTGCCAGCAGCAGGGGACTAGCGGGAGGCCAAAATGAGCAGTTCTTC.

The rearrangement uses TRBV6-5 and TRBJ1-4; 9 bases are a match to TRBD1. Germline CDR1 is MNHEY and CDR2 is SVGAGI. The CDR3 consists of 15 residues. V lost 2 bases and J lost 8; bases outside the gene matches: 6. The CDR3: CASSYGGQGREKLFF. The DNA of the CDR3 is TGTGCCAGCAGTTACGGGGGACAGGGTCGAGAAAAACTGTTTTTT.

The CDR3 sequence is CAITRDSSYNEQFF. The CDR3 DNA reads TGTGCCATCACCAGGGACAGCTCCTACAATGAGCAGTTCTTC. The chain combines TRBV10-3 with TRBJ2-1; 7 bases agree with TRBD1. The V segment lost 7 bases and the J segment 0 bases; nucleotides outside the gene matches: 3. Germline V lookup: CDR1 ENHRY, CDR2 SYGVKD. CDR3 length equals 14 residues.

The rearrangement links TRBV11-2 to TRBJ1-5, with a possible D match to TRBD1 (6 bases). This CDR3 has 13 residues. Germline V gene data show CDR1 as SGHAT and CDR2 as FQNNGV. V was pared by 5 bases and J by 4 bases, with 9 bases between. For the CDR3, the DNA is TGTGCCAGCAGCCAGGGGTCAAATCAGCCCCAGCATTTT. Its translation: CASSQGSNQPQHF.

The chain recombines TRBV5-6 with TRBJ2-4; tentative D call: TRBD2 (5 bases). This CDR3 comprises 14 residues. Germline V gives CDR1 SGHDT, CDR2 YYEEEE. V was trimmed by 7 bases and J by 0 bases, leaving 11 bases between them. Written as DNA, the CDR3 is TGTGCCAGCTCTCAGCGGTTAGCCAAAAACATTCAGTACTTC. Its translation: CASSQRLAKNIQYF.

The chain joins TRBV5-6 to TRBJ2-1, with 11 bases lining up with TRBD2. The CDR3 has 16 amino acids. The germline V gene encodes CDR1 SGHDT and CDR2 YYEEEE. Trimming took 0 bases from V and 6 from J; bases not matched to a gene: 5. Here the CDR3 reads CASSLVAGGPGNEQFF. The CDR3 bases are TGTGCCAGCAGCTTGGTAGCGGGAGGGCCGGGCAATGAGCAGTTCTTC.

The CDR3 spells CASSLSSGSLYNEQFF. The CDR3 DNA is TGTGCCAGCAGTTTATCTAGCGGGAGCCTCTACAATGAGCAGTTCTTC. The chain uses TRBV28 and TRBJ2-1, with 10 bases matching TRBD2. The CDR3 covers 16 residues. Germline V gene sequence: CDR1 MDHEN, CDR2 SYDVKM. V was clipped by 1 base and J by 3 bases; unmatched bases: 3.

V and J are TRBV7-6 and TRBJ2-3, with 7 bases lining up with TRBD1. CDR3 length equals 17 residues. The V and J ends lost 2 bases and 2 bases, in that order; junction bases with no gene match: 10. In germline, CDR1 is SGHVS, CDR2 FNYEAQ. Here the CDR3 DNA reads TGTGCCAGCAGCTTACAAGGGACAGTCCCGTTCACAGATACGCAGTATTTT. The encoded protein is CASSLQGTVPFTDTQYF.

As regards this clone: At the DNA level, this CDR3 is encoded by other sequences in the same sample as well. This rearrangement joins TRBV28 to TRBJ1-2; D remains unclear. Germline CDR1 MDHEN, CDR2 SYDVKM. This CDR3 contains 13 residues. V was cut by 2 bases and J by 4 bases, with 8 bases left in between. The CDR3 loop reads CASSLNSLYGYTF. CDR3 in DNA: TGTGCCAGCAGTTTAAACAGCCTCTATGGCTACACCTTC.

The chain uses TRBV15 and TRBJ2-3; 8 bases fit TRBD2. Germline trimming cut 3 bases from V and 4 bases from J; bases unmatched to any gene: 12. Germline CDR1 reads LNHNV; CDR2 reads YYDKDF (reference sequence). The CDR3 is 17 residues long. The CDR3 DNA is TGTGCCACCAGCAGTAAAACGAGCGGGAGAGTCGCAGATACGCAGTATTTT. Its translation is CATSSKTSGRVADTQYF.

CDR3 bases: TGTGCCAGTAGTTATGGGACAGGGGGTGGCTACACCTTC. Its translation: CASSYGTGGGYTF. The chain combines TRBV19 with TRBJ1-2, with 11 bases that match TRBD1. Trimming cost V 5 bases and J 7 bases; bases outside gene matches: 3. The CDR3 consists of 13 residues. Germline V gives CDR1 LNHDA, CDR2 SQIVND (reference sequence).

This rearrangement joins TRBV7-8 to TRBJ2-7, with TRBD1 matching 9 bases. Per germline, CDR1 SGHVS and CDR2 FQNEAQ. The CDR3 runs 15 residues. Trimming at V came to 1 base and at J to 4 bases, leaving 5 bases not matched to a gene. The DNA of the CDR3 is TGTGCCAGCAGCTTAGTAACAGGGGGCGGGTACGAGCAGTACTTC. Its translation: CASSLVTGGGYEQYF.

This chain connects TRBV2 to TRBJ2-3, with 7 nucleotides matching TRBD2. In germline, CDR1 is SNHLY, CDR2 FYNNEI. After removal of 6 bases from V and 1 base from J, the junction contained 7 bases not matched to a gene. The CDR3 extends over 15 amino acids. CDR3 bases: TGTGCCAGCAGAGCAACTAGCGTTCGCACAGATACGCAGTATTTT. This gives the protein CASRATSVRTDTQYF.

CDR3 nucleotides: TGCGCCAGCAGCCAAAACGCCAGGGCAACCCCCTACGAGCAGTACTTC. This codes for CASSQNARATPYEQYF. V and J are TRBV4-3 and TRBJ2-7; TRBD1 is a possible D gene (5 bases). V shed 2 bases and J shed 2 bases, with 16 bases lying between them. This CDR3 is built from 16 residues. Germline-derived CDR1 and CDR2 are LGHNA and YSLEER.

The rearrangement uses TRBV6-5 and TRBJ1-2; D is perhaps TRBD1 (6 bases). The CDR3 runs 16 residues. With 0 bases removed from V and 7 bases from J, the gap between germline ends came to 18 bases. Germline CDR1 reads MNHEY; CDR2 reads SVGAGI. The CDR3 nucleotides are TGTGCCAGCAGTTACTCGGGGTTGGGGGGGGCGCGTGGCTACACCTTC. Translation: CASSYSGLGGARGYTF.

The chain joins TRBV28 to TRBJ2-2; TRBD1 might be the D (5 bases). The CDR3 loop spans 13 amino acids. Between the trimmed V and J ends, which lost 8 bases and 4 bases, there was a span of 11 bases. From germline, CDR1 is MDHEN and CDR2 SYDVKM. CDR3 sequence reads: CASLLQGTGELFF. The CDR3 DNA is TGTGCCAGCCTCCTTCAGGGCACCGGGGAGCTGTTTTTT.

The rearrangement uses TRBV5-1 and TRBJ2-7, with 12 bases fitting TRBD2. CDR1 is SGHRS, CDR2 YFSETQ, per germline. This CDR3 contains 15 residues. V lost 4 bases to trimming and J lost 2 bases; unmatched junction nucleotides: 4. The CDR3 protein is CASSLRTSGAYEQYF. The DNA for the CDR3 is TGCGCCAGCAGCCTCCGGACTAGCGGGGCCTACGAGCAGTACTTC. Using reference TRBV5-1 and TRBJ2-7 for the parts outside the CDR3, the full variable domain is KAGVTQTPRYLIKTRGQQVTLSCSPISGHRSVSWYQQTPGQGLQFLFEYFSETQRNKGNFPGRFSGRQFSNSRSEMNVSTLELGDSALYLCASSLRTSGAYEQYFGPGTRLTVT.

The chain combines TRBV5-1 with TRBJ2-3; D ambiguous. Trimming pared 4 bases from V and 6 bases from J, leaving 9 bases between. Germline V gene lookup returns CDR1 SGHRS and CDR2 YFSETQ. The CDR3 consists of 12 residues. The CDR3 region has the DNA TGCGCCAGCAGCACGAGCAGGGATACGCAGTATTTT. Amino acids: CASSTSRDTQYF.

This clone showed up just once. The chain combines TRBV6-6 with TRBJ1-1, with D possibly matching TRBD1 (6 bases). V lost 6 bases to trimming and J lost 7 bases, with 15 bases between them. The CDR3 is 13 residues long. Germline V gene data show CDR1 as MNHNY and CDR2 as SVGAGI (reference sequence). CDR3 bases: TGTGCCAGCAGAGGGGAGGGGGGAATTGAAGCTTTCTTT. Protein sequence: CASRGEGGIEAFF.

This chain connects TRBV2 to TRBJ2-7; D is unclear. The length of the CDR3 is 12 residues. Trimming stripped 2 bases from V and 5 bases from J, with 7 bases between. CDR1 is SNHLY, CDR2 FYNNEI, per germline. The CDR3 spells CASSENQNEQYF. CDR3 sequence (DNA): TGTGCCAGCAGTGAAAATCAAAACGAGCAGTACTTC.